Listed below are T cell receptor beta chains from one sample, sequenced in a study of neoadjuvant anti-PD-1 for oral cavity cancer. The protocol was immunoSEQ multiplex PCR, while the TCRdb copy is restricted to in-frame clones and leaves out a portion. The table records over 11,000 clones, roughly four fifths of them present only once. The sample here was PBMCs, taken after nivolumab (anti-PD-1) treatment. The source of these receptors is a person aged 40 to 85 with oral cavity squamous cell carcinoma. Each CDR3 is given with its conserved first and last residue. Each record gives: CDR3 DNA, CDR3 protein, D gene, clone size, J gene, V gene. The D gene is left open where the match is weak. Not every row has a clone size; where given, it reads once, few, many or a size class.

cdr3_nt: TGCGCCAGCAGCTTGGAGGGGGGGGCCTGGGAGCCCCAGCATTTT
cdr3_aa: CASSLEGGAWEPQHF
d_call: NA
clone_size: NA
j_call: TRBJ1-5
v_call: TRBV5-1

cdr3_nt: TGTGCCAGCAGTGAAGGGACAGGAAATAACTATGGCTACACCTTC
cdr3_aa: CASSEGTGNNYGYTF
d_call: TRBD1
clone_size: few
j_call: TRBJ1-2
v_call: TRBV2

cdr3_nt: TGTGCCAGCAGCGCAACTAGCGGGAGGCACAATGAGCAGTTCTTC
cdr3_aa: CASSATSGRHNEQFF
d_call: TRBD2
clone_size: NA
j_call: TRBJ2-1
v_call: TRBV9

cdr3_nt: TGTGCCAGCAGCTTGGACAGGGGGCCCTACGAGCAGTACTTC
cdr3_aa: CASSLDRGPYEQYF
d_call: TRBD1
clone_size: NA
j_call: TRBJ2-7
v_call: TRBV5-6

cdr3_nt: TGTGCCAGCAGCGGAATAAGGGGAATGAACGAGCAGTACTTC
cdr3_aa: CASSGIRGMNEQYF
d_call: NA
clone_size: NA
j_call: TRBJ2-7
v_call: TRBV11-2

cdr3_nt: TGTGCCAGCAGCTTGGACCCCATAGGGGGCCTCTATGGCTACACCTTC
cdr3_aa: CASSLDPIGGLYGYTF
d_call: TRBD1
clone_size: NA
j_call: TRBJ1-2
v_call: TRBV5-5

cdr3_nt: TGTGCCAGCAGCGCAGGGACAGGTCTCGAGCAGTACTTC
cdr3_aa: CASSAGTGLEQYF
d_call: TRBD1
clone_size: NA
j_call: TRBJ2-7
v_call: TRBV9

cdr3_nt: TGCGCCAGCAGCCCGGCAGGGGCGGGAGGGAACATTCAGTACTTC
cdr3_aa: CASSPAGAGGNIQYF
d_call: TRBD2
clone_size: NA
j_call: TRBJ2-4
v_call: TRBV5-1

cdr3_nt: TGCGCCAGCAGTGAGCTCGGATATTTCGCTACCTTCGGTGATACGCAGTATTTT
cdr3_aa: CASSELGYFATFGDTQYF
d_call: NA
clone_size: NA
j_call: TRBJ2-3
v_call: TRBV10-1

cdr3_nt: TGCGCCAGCAGCCAAGGGACTAGCGGTTACTCCTACGAGCAGTACTTC
cdr3_aa: CASSQGTSGYSYEQYF
d_call: TRBD2
clone_size: few
j_call: TRBJ2-7
v_call: TRBV4-1

cdr3_nt: TGTGCCAGCAGCTTAAAGGGGGCAACCGGGGAGCTGTTTTTT
cdr3_aa: CASSLKGATGELFF
d_call: TRBD1
clone_size: NA
j_call: TRBJ2-2
v_call: TRBV5-4

cdr3_nt: TGTGCCAGCAGCTTAGGACGGGCGGCAGATACGCAGTATTTT
cdr3_aa: CASSLGRAADTQYF
d_call: NA
clone_size: NA
j_call: TRBJ2-3
v_call: TRBV7-2

cdr3_nt: TGTGCCAGTTACGCCGTTGGGGAGCTGTTTTTT
cdr3_aa: CASYAVGELFF
d_call: NA
clone_size: medium-sized
j_call: TRBJ2-2
v_call: TRBV6-6

cdr3_nt: TGTGCCACCAGCGGGCCACACGTAACGTCTCGGGGCACTGAAGCTTTCTTT
cdr3_aa: CATSGPHVTSRGTEAFF
d_call: NA
clone_size: NA
j_call: TRBJ1-1
v_call: TRBV15

cdr3_nt: TGTGCCAGCAGTTCCCCCGGGACAGGGGGCCAGCCCCAGCATTTT
cdr3_aa: CASSSPGTGGQPQHF
d_call: TRBD1
clone_size: NA
j_call: TRBJ1-5
v_call: TRBV28

cdr3_nt: TGCGCCAGCAGCTTGACAGTAAACTCTGGAAACACCATATATTTT
cdr3_aa: CASSLTVNSGNTIYF
d_call: NA
clone_size: few
j_call: TRBJ1-3
v_call: TRBV5-1

cdr3_nt: TGTGCCAGCGGAATTTCAGGGACCTATGGCTACACCTTC
cdr3_aa: CASGISGTYGYTF
d_call: NA
clone_size: NA
j_call: TRBJ1-2
v_call: TRBV9

cdr3_nt: TGTGCCAGCAGTTCGTTCCGGGGATCTACGCAGTATTTT
cdr3_aa: CASSSFRGSTQYF
d_call: NA
clone_size: once
j_call: TRBJ2-3
v_call: TRBV28

cdr3_nt: TGCGCCAGCAGCGCAGGGGACGGCAATCAGCCCCAGCATTTT
cdr3_aa: CASSAGDGNQPQHF
d_call: NA
clone_size: NA
j_call: TRBJ1-5
v_call: TRBV5-1

cdr3_nt: TGTGCCAGCAGTGAAGCGCTTCGGAGAACAGGGGAAGGCTACACCTTC
cdr3_aa: CASSEALRRTGEGYTF
d_call: TRBD1
clone_size: NA
j_call: TRBJ1-2
v_call: TRBV6-1

cdr3_nt: TGCGCCAGCAGCCAGGGGGCCGGGTCACTGGATACGCAGTATTTT
cdr3_aa: CASSQGAGSLDTQYF
d_call: TRBD1
clone_size: NA
j_call: TRBJ2-3
v_call: TRBV5-1

cdr3_nt: TGTGCCAGCAGTCCCAACCCCTACGAGCAGTACTTC
cdr3_aa: CASSPNPYEQYF
d_call: NA
clone_size: few
j_call: TRBJ2-7
v_call: TRBV27

cdr3_nt: TGCGCCAGCAAAGGCTTCAGTAACTATGGCTACACCTTC
cdr3_aa: CASKGFSNYGYTF
d_call: NA
clone_size: NA
j_call: TRBJ1-2
v_call: TRBV4-1

cdr3_nt: TGTGCCAGCAGTCCCGGGACAGGGTTTGAGCAGTTCTTC
cdr3_aa: CASSPGTGFEQFF
d_call: TRBD1
clone_size: NA
j_call: TRBJ2-1
v_call: TRBV27

cdr3_nt: TGTGCCAGCAGCTTGGAGAGTAACTATGGCTACACCTTC
cdr3_aa: CASSLESNYGYTF
d_call: NA
clone_size: few
j_call: TRBJ1-2
v_call: TRBV5-6

cdr3_nt: TGCGCCAGCAGCTTGAACCCGGGACAGGTCTTCCATCAGCCCCAGCATTTT
cdr3_aa: CASSLNPGQVFHQPQHF
d_call: TRBD1
clone_size: NA
j_call: TRBJ1-5
v_call: TRBV5-1

cdr3_nt: TGTGCCTGGAGTCGGAGGGAACACCAGCCCCAGCATTTT
cdr3_aa: CAWSRREHQPQHF
d_call: NA
clone_size: NA
j_call: TRBJ1-5
v_call: TRBV30

cdr3_nt: TGCGCCAGCAGCCAGGAGAAGGATCGCACAGATACGCAGTATTTT
cdr3_aa: CASSQEKDRTDTQYF
d_call: NA
clone_size: few
j_call: TRBJ2-3
v_call: TRBV4-1

cdr3_nt: TGTGCCAGCAGCTTAAGGGGGCAAGCTTTCTTT
cdr3_aa: CASSLRGQAFF
d_call: TRBD1
clone_size: NA
j_call: TRBJ1-1
v_call: TRBV11-2

cdr3_nt: TGTGCCAGCAGTCGACAGGGGGACCGAGATACGCAGTATTTT
cdr3_aa: CASSRQGDRDTQYF
d_call: TRBD1
clone_size: once
j_call: TRBJ2-3
v_call: TRBV2

cdr3_nt: TGCGCCAGCAGCTTGGAGGGGCTAGCGGGGGTTGAGCAGTACTTC
cdr3_aa: CASSLEGLAGVEQYF
d_call: TRBD2
clone_size: once
j_call: TRBJ2-7
v_call: TRBV5-1

cdr3_nt: TGTGCCAGCAGCTTAGCTGCCCTGGGAGGAAACGAAAAACTGTTTTTT
cdr3_aa: CASSLAALGGNEKLFF
d_call: NA
clone_size: NA
j_call: TRBJ1-4
v_call: TRBV7-9

cdr3_nt: TGTGCCAGCAGTGATAGACTACTCTCCTACGAGCAGTACTTC
cdr3_aa: CASSDRLLSYEQYF
d_call: NA
clone_size: NA
j_call: TRBJ2-7
v_call: TRBV2

cdr3_nt: TGTGCCAGCAGGGTGACAGGGGAGGTCGGGGAGCTGTTTTTT
cdr3_aa: CASRVTGEVGELFF
d_call: TRBD1
clone_size: NA
j_call: TRBJ2-2
v_call: TRBV2

cdr3_nt: TGTGCCACCAGCCCTATGAGGGCGGCTGGAAACACCATATATTTT
cdr3_aa: CATSPMRAAGNTIYF
d_call: NA
clone_size: NA
j_call: TRBJ1-3
v_call: TRBV15

cdr3_nt: TGTGCCTGGAGTGCTCCCCGAGCGTCAGGGGCCCTAGCGGGTGGCTACACCTTC
cdr3_aa: CAWSAPRASGALAGGYTF
d_call: NA
clone_size: NA
j_call: TRBJ1-2
v_call: TRBV30

cdr3_nt: TGTGCCAGCAGCCCCTTCTCTAGCTCATGGCAGTACTTC
cdr3_aa: CASSPFSSSWQYF
d_call: NA
clone_size: NA
j_call: TRBJ2-7
v_call: TRBV4-2

cdr3_nt: TGTGCCAGCAGGAATGCTAGGGGGTTGACAGATACGCAGTATTTT
cdr3_aa: CASRNARGLTDTQYF
d_call: NA
clone_size: NA
j_call: TRBJ2-3
v_call: TRBV6-6

cdr3_nt: TGCAGCGCAGCACAGTGGCAGAACACTGAAGCTTTCTTT
cdr3_aa: CSAAQWQNTEAFF
d_call: NA
clone_size: few
j_call: TRBJ1-1
v_call: TRBV29-1

cdr3_nt: TGTGCCAGCAGTCGGGGCGGGACAGGCAATCAGCCCCAGCATTTT
cdr3_aa: CASSRGGTGNQPQHF
d_call: TRBD1
clone_size: NA
j_call: TRBJ1-5
v_call: TRBV6-5

cdr3_nt: TGTGCCAGCTCACCTAGAATCCGGGGGATCTACGAGCAGTACTTC
cdr3_aa: CASSPRIRGIYEQYF
d_call: NA
clone_size: NA
j_call: TRBJ2-7
v_call: TRBV18

cdr3_nt: TGTGCCAGCGGAGGCCGGACAAGTGGAAACACCATATATTTT
cdr3_aa: CASGGRTSGNTIYF
d_call: NA
clone_size: NA
j_call: TRBJ1-3
v_call: TRBV6-1